The next 27 T cell receptor beta chains were all read from a single sample in a study of blood T cell repertoires in COVID-19. Assay used: immunoSEQ multiplex PCR; TCRdb lists only in-frame clones, some missing. The table includes around 480,000 clones, approximately 90% detected once. Sequenced material: peripheral blood. The receptors stem from a woman aged 45-60 years with COVID-19, enrolled during active disease.

The rearrangement joins TRBV11-2 to TRBJ2-4; 9 bases map to TRBD1. The CDR3 totals 15 residues. The trim removed 1 base at V and 6 bases at J, leaving 4 bases unmatched. Germline V gene sequence: CDR1 SGHAT, CDR2 FQNNGV. CDR3 nucleotides: TGTGCCAGCAGCTTAGTACAGGGGGCAACAAACATTCAGTACTTC. The encoded protein is CASSLVQGATNIQYF. The entire variable domain, with the rest obtained from reference TRBV11-2 and TRBJ2-4, is as follows: EAGVAQSPRYKIIEKRQSVAFWCNPISGHATLYWYQQILGQGPKLLIQFQNNGVVDDSQLPKDRFSAERLKGVDSTLKIQPAKLEDSAVYLCASSLVQGATNIQYFGAGTRLSVL.

The rearrangement joins TRBV30 to TRBJ1-2, with D possibly being TRBD1 (5 bases). Germline CDR1 is GTSNPN and CDR2 is SVGIG (reference sequence). V shed 8 bases and J shed 5 bases, with 21 bases lying between them. The CDR3 extends over 14 amino acids. This CDR3 is CAGSSPGLRYGYTF. The CDR3 nucleotides are TGTGCCGGATCCTCCCCAGGGCTCCGGTATGGCTACACCTTC. The full variable domain, completed using reference TRBV30 and TRBJ1-2, is SQTIHQWPATLVQPVGSPLSLECTVEGTSNPNLYWYRQAAGRGLQLLFYSVGIGQISSEVPQNLSASRPQDRQFILSSKKLLLSDSGFYLCAGSSPGLRYGYTFGSGTRLTVV.

The rearrangement joins TRBV5-5 to TRBJ1-6; D unresolved. The CDR3 has 17 residues. CDR1 is SGHKS and CDR2 is YYEKEE in the germline V gene (reference sequence). Trimming took off 4 bases at V and 0 bases at J, with 14 bases between the two ends. CDR3 residues: CASSLRGGSSYNSPLHF. The CDR3 nucleotides read TGTGCCAGCAGCCTGCGTGGTGGGAGCTCCTATAATTCACCCCTCCACTTT.

CDR3 amino acids: CATHGSTEAFF. The DNA of the CDR3 is TGTGCCACCCACGGTAGTACTGAAGCTTTCTTT. This chain uses TRBV2 with TRBJ1-1; D is uncertain. The V and J ends lost 10 bases and 5 bases respectively, with 11 bases between them. Germline CDR1 and CDR2: SNHLY and FYNNEI. The CDR3 is 11 residues long.

This clone showed up just a few times. This CDR3 is also generated by other DNA sequences in the sample. This CDR3 reads CASSVGAEAFF. Written as DNA, the CDR3 is TGTGCCAGCAGTGTAGGGGCTGAAGCTTTCTTT. This chain uses TRBV2 with TRBJ1-1, with a tentative D call TRBD1 (5 bases). V lost 4 bases and J 6 bases, leaving 6 bases between the germline ends. This CDR3 comprises 11 residues. The germline V gene has CDR1 SNHLY and CDR2 FYNNEI.

The chain carries TRBV27 and TRBJ2-1; perhaps TRBD1 as D (6 bases). Deletions cut 4 bases from V and 1 base from J, with 17 bases between. The CDR3 runs to 17 residues. Per the germline V gene, CDR1 is MNHEY and CDR2 is SMNVEV (reference sequence). For the CDR3, the DNA is TGTGCCAGCAGTTACACCGGGACAACTACTTCCTACAATGAGCAGTTCTTC. Translation: CASSYTGTTTSYNEQFF.

Only one count was recorded for this clone. The V gene is TRBV11-2, the J gene TRBJ2-7, with D possibly TRBD1 on 6 matching bases. The germline gives CDR1 SGHAT, CDR2 FQNNGV. The CDR3 covers 14 residues. The ends were cut back, 0 bases at V and 6 bases at J, with 12 bases in the middle. CDR3 protein: CASSLERTEIEQYF. The CDR3 DNA is TGTGCCAGCAGCTTAGAGAGGACAGAGATCGAGCAGTACTTC. Supplemented by reference TRBV11-2 and TRBJ2-7, the full variable domain reads EAGVAQSPRYKIIEKRQSVAFWCNPISGHATLYWYQQILGQGPKLLIQFQNNGVVDDSQLPKDRFSAERLKGVDSTLKIQPAKLEDSAVYLCASSLERTEIEQYFGPGTRLTVT.

This clone has a single count. The chain has TRBV11-2 and TRBJ1-6, with 7 bases that match TRBD1. The germline V gene encodes CDR1 SGHAT and CDR2 FQNNGV. The CDR3 totals 16 residues. V was pared by 6 bases and J by 4 bases, with 9 bases of the junction left unmatched. CDR3 in amino acids: CASSKTGRRYNSPLHF. DNA of the CDR3: TGTGCCAGCAGTAAGACAGGGCGCCGTTATAATTCACCCCTCCACTTT.

The chain joins TRBV6-6 to TRBJ1-1, with D perhaps matching TRBD1 (6 bases). The CDR3 loop spans 14 amino acids. Deletions cut 6 bases from V and 5 bases from J, with 16 bases between. Germline CDR1 is MNHNY and CDR2 is SVGAGI (reference sequence). CDR3 DNA sequence: TGTGCCAGCAGCCTTACAGGGTTCTATACTGAAGCTTTCTTT. Amino acid sequence: CASSLTGFYTEAFF.

This chain links TRBV27 with TRBJ2-1; 7 bases fit TRBD1. Germline V CDR1 and CDR2: MNHEY, SMNVEV (reference sequence). With V trimmed by 5 bases and J by 0 bases, 4 bases remained unmatched. The CDR3 sequence is 15 residues long. The CDR3 reads CASSLGQFSYNEQFF. CDR3 bases: TGTGCCAGCAGTCTGGGACAGTTCTCCTACAATGAGCAGTTCTTC.

This clone has a handful of counts. Other DNA sequences of this sample code for an identical CDR3. The chain links TRBV7-9 to TRBJ1-1, with D tentatively TRBD1 (6 bases). Germline-derived CDR1 and CDR2 are SEHNR and FQNEAQ (reference sequence). Deletions cut 3 bases from V and 0 bases from J, with 8 bases between. This CDR3 comprises 14 residues. CDR3 nucleotides: TGTGCCAGCAGCTTTACAGGGCTGAACACTGAAGCTTTCTTT. As protein: CASSFTGLNTEAFF. The full variable domain, with the rest looked up from reference TRBV7-9 and TRBJ1-1, is DTGVSQNPRHKITKRGQNVTFRCDPISEHNRLYWYRQTLGQGPEFLTYFQNEAQLEKSRLLSDRFSAERPKGSFSTLEIQRTEQGDSAMYLCASSFTGLNTEAFFGQGTRLTVV.

J is TRBJ1-1 and V is TRBV7-2, with a weak D call TRBD1 (6 bases). Trimming cost V 2 bases and J 5 bases, with 12 bases left between them. CDR1 and CDR2 from the germline V gene are SGHTA and FQGNSA. CDR3 length equals 14 residues. CDR3 region: CASSLTGWITEAFF. CDR3 DNA: TGTGCCAGCAGCTTAACAGGGTGGATTACTGAAGCTTTCTTT.

The V and J genes are TRBV9 and TRBJ2-7; 9 nucleotides align to TRBD2. The length of the CDR3 is 16 residues. Germline loops: CDR1 SGDLS, CDR2 YYNGEE. Trimming removed 0 bases from V and 7 bases from J; junction bases left unmatched: 11. The CDR3 sequence is CASSVDAPTAGGEQYF. The CDR3, as DNA: TGTGCCAGCAGCGTAGACGCCCCTACGGCGGGGGGGGAGCAGTACTTC.

The chain employs TRBV28 and TRBJ2-1; unclear D gene. From germline, CDR1 is MDHEN and CDR2 SYDVKM. The CDR3 has 14 amino acids. Trimming took off 2 bases at V and 1 base at J, with 6 bases between the two ends. The CDR3 loop reads CASSLGPSYNEQFF. For the CDR3, the DNA is TGTGCCAGCAGTTTAGGGCCGTCCTACAATGAGCAGTTCTTC. The full variable domain, its missing parts supplied by reference TRBV28 and TRBJ2-1, is DVKVTQSSRYLVKRTGEKVFLECVQDMDHENMFWYRQDPGLGLRLIYFSYDVKMKEKGDIPEGYSVSREKKERFSLILESASTNQTSMYLCASSLGPSYNEQFFGPGTRLTVL.

On this clone: The identical CDR3 is also encoded by other nucleotide sequences in the sample. The chain combines TRBV3-1 (or the pseudogene TRBV3-2) with TRBJ1-1; perhaps TRBD1 as D (5 bases). Germline V gene data show CDR1 as LGHDT and CDR2 as YNNKEL (reference sequence). This CDR3 region has 14 residues. The V and J ends lost 4 bases and 1 base respectively, with 10 bases between them. The CDR3 nucleotides read TGTGCCAGCAGCCCCCTCGGGGGGAACACTGAAGCTTTCTTT. This encodes CASSPLGGNTEAFF.

The V and J genes are TRBV3-1 (or the pseudogene TRBV3-2) and TRBJ1-1, with TRBD1 matching over 10 bases. The V gene's germline CDR1 is LGHDT and CDR2 YNNKEL (reference sequence). The CDR3 consists of 14 residues. Losses at the gene ends were 3 bases for V and 12 bases for J; bases not matched to a gene: 10. The DNA for the CDR3 is TGTGCCAGCAGCCACCCGTCAGGGGGACAGGGGTCTTTCTTT. Its translation is CASSHPSGGQGSFF.

A single count supports this clone. The chain is built from TRBV11-1 and TRBJ2-3, with D uncertain. V was clipped by 5 bases and J by 0 bases, with 15 bases between them. The CDR3 contains 16 residues. In germline, CDR1 is SGHAT, CDR2 FQDESV (reference sequence). This CDR3 reads CASSPARVRSTDTQYF. The CDR3, as DNA: TGTGCCAGCAGCCCCGCCCGGGTGCGAAGCACAGATACGCAGTATTTT.

The rearrangement joins TRBV6-2 or TRBV6-3 to TRBJ2-3, with 12 bases identical to TRBD2. This CDR3 region has 18 residues. Germline lookup yields CDR1 MNHEY and CDR2 SVGEGT. The V and J ends lost 0 bases and 2 bases, in that order; junction bases with no gene match: 6. The CDR3 here is CASSYSTSGGHITDTQYF. As DNA, the CDR3 is TGTGCCAGCAGTTACTCGACTAGCGGGGGCCATATCACAGATACGCAGTATTTT.

This sequence joins TRBV11-2 and TRBJ1-6; unclear D gene. Trimming removed 5 bases from V and 6 bases from J, with 20 bases in between. Germline CDR1 SGHAT, CDR2 FQNNGV. The CDR3 contains 17 residues. The CDR3 DNA reads TGTGCCAGCAGCCAAGGAGGAGGGTACAAGGGTAATTCACCCCTCCACTTT. Translating gives CASSQGGGYKGNSPLHF.

The chain combines TRBV7-3 with TRBJ2-1, with 8 bases matching TRBD2. This CDR3 region has 16 residues. The trim removed 3 bases at V and 7 bases at J, leaving 11 bases unmatched. Germline assignment: CDR1 SGHTA and CDR2 FQGTGA. The CDR3 bases are TGTGCCAGCAGCTTTTATACCGGGGGGGCCGGAAATGAGCAGTTCTTC. Translation: CASSFYTGGAGNEQFF.

This rearrangement joins TRBV7-8 to TRBJ1-1; D gene uncertain. The CDR3 is made up of 14 amino acids. Germline CDR1 and CDR2: SGHVS and FQNEAQ. V was cut by 2 bases and J by 1 base, with 8 bases left in between. The CDR3 DNA reads as TGTGCCAGCAGCTTACCTTCGGGGAACACTGAAGCTTTCTTT. This translates into CASSLPSGNTEAFF.

With regard to this clone: The sample contains more than one DNA sequence encoding this CDR3. The genes are TRBV19 and TRBJ2-7; D is uncertain. The CDR3 covers 13 residues. Germline lookup yields CDR1 LNHDA and CDR2 SQIVND (reference sequence). Trimming took off 1 base at V and 4 bases at J, with 8 bases between the two ends. CDR3: CASSIGGAYEQYF. CDR3 nucleotide sequence: TGTGCCAGTAGTATAGGAGGTGCATACGAGCAGTACTTC.

V usage is TRBV9 and J usage is TRBJ1-5, with 8 bases matching TRBD1. Germline CDR1 SGDLS, CDR2 YYNGEE. The trim removed 4 bases at V and 7 bases at J, leaving 10 bases unmatched. The length of the CDR3 is 15 residues. The DNA of the CDR3 is TGTGCCAGCAGCCCTTCGGGACAGGCAGGCCAGCCCCAGCATTTT. Amino acids: CASSPSGQAGQPQHF.

This clone was seen a handful of times. The chain recombines TRBV4-1 with TRBJ1-3, with 9 nucleotides matching TRBD1. Germline lookup yields CDR1 MGHRA and CDR2 YSYEKL. The CDR3 has 17 amino acids. V gave up 3 bases and J gave up 4 bases; unmatched junction bases: 10. CDR3 in DNA: TGCGCCAGCAGCCAGCCCGGGGGGACAGGGTCCGGAAACACCATATATTTT. Protein: CASSQPGGTGSGNTIYF.

The chain joins TRBV27 to TRBJ2-1; the D is unclear. Germline CDR1 is MNHEY and CDR2 is SMNVEV (reference sequence). V was trimmed by 6 bases and J by 7 bases, leaving 13 bases between them. This CDR3 has 13 amino acids. The CDR3 here is CASRWASSNEQFF. The CDR3, as DNA: TGTGCCAGCAGATGGGCGAGTAGTAATGAGCAGTTCTTC.

This clone was found once. This chain uses TRBV10-2 with TRBJ2-5, with 8 nucleotides matching TRBD2. This CDR3 has 14 amino acids. V shed 7 bases, J shed 2 bases, and the junction held 6 bases outside the gene matches. The germline V gene has CDR1 WSHSY and CDR2 SAAADI. CDR3 bases: TGCGCCAGCAACTTAGCGGGGCCTCAAGAGACCCAGTACTTC. It yields the protein CASNLAGPQETQYF.

The genes are TRBV19 and TRBJ1-6; tentatively, D is TRBD1 (5 bases). Trimming cost V 4 bases and J 3 bases, with 13 bases left between them. The CDR3 contains 16 residues. Germline V gene sequence: CDR1 LNHDA, CDR2 SQIVND (reference sequence). In DNA, the CDR3 is TGTGCCAGTAGTAGGGGGACTGAAGTCTATAATTCACCCCTCCACTTT. As protein: CASSRGTEVYNSPLHF.